This is a list of T cell receptor beta chains from one sample in a study of cytomegalovirus exposure and HLA in healthy donors. Produced via immunoSEQ multiplex PCR; TCRdb's table is partial and in-frame only. This table holds 150,000 to 200,000 clones, over 75% found once. Specimen: PBMCs. The receptors come from a female donor in good health and CMV-seronegative. Both conserved end residues are part of each CDR3. A D gene is named only where the DNA matches it firmly. Not every row has a clone size; where given, it reads once, few, many or a size class.

TRBD1,-,TRBJ2-7,TRBV19,TGTGCCAGTTCGGGACAGGGTCGACGGGAGCAGTACTTC,CASSGQGRREQYF
-,few,TRBJ1-1,TRBV5-4,TGTGCCAGCAGCGCGGGACCTGAAGCTTTCTTT,CASSAGPEAFF
TRBD1,once,TRBJ1-2,TRBV4-1,TGCGCCAGCGGAATAAGGGACAGGGATAACTATGGCCACACCTTC,CASGIRDRDNYGHTF
-,-,TRBJ2-2,TRBV21-1,TGTGCCAGCAGCAAAGGCGCTAGCGGGGGGGGGACCGGGGAGCTGTTTTTT,CASSKGASGGGTGELFF
-,-,TRBJ1-3,TRBV28,TGTGCCAGCACCCCCGGACTGAGGAACACCATATATTTT,CASTPGLRNTIYF
TRBD1,once,TRBJ2-7,TRBV28,TGTGCCACGACAGGGGGCGCGTACGAGCAGTACTTC,CATTGGAYEQYF
TRBD2,-,TRBJ2-5,TRBV5-1,TGCGCCAGCAGCCCCGGGGGGAGCCAAGAGACCCAGTACTTC,CASSPGGSQETQYF
-,-,TRBJ1-1,TRBV2,TGTGCCAGCAGTACTGAGGCGAACACTGAAGCTTTCTTT,CASSTEANTEAFF
TRBD1,-,TRBJ1-1,TRBV18,TGTGCCAGCTCATGGACAGGGGACTTGAACACTGAAGCTTTCTTT,CASSWTGDLNTEAFF
TRBD2,-,TRBJ2-5,TRBV2,TGTGCCAGCACCGGGACTAGCGGGGGGGCCGGGGAGACCCAGTACTTC,CASTGTSGGAGETQYF
-,-,TRBJ2-5,TRBV2,TGTGCCAGCAGTGAACCCCCTCGAGGGCAGACCCAGTACTTC,CASSEPPRGQTQYF
-,-,TRBJ1-1,TRBV28,TGTGCCAGCAGTTACAGGGCCTATAACACTGAAGCTTTCTTT,CASSYRAYNTEAFF
TRBD1,-,TRBJ1-5,TRBV5-1,TGCGCCAGCAGCTTGGGACAGGGGGCAGAGCCCCAGCATTTT,CASSLGQGAEPQHF
TRBD2,-,TRBJ2-1,TRBV7-3,TGTGCCAGCAGCGACGGGGCTGGCGGGAGGTTCTCGAGGCAGTTCTTC,CASSDGAGGRFSRQFF
-,-,TRBJ1-4,TRBV7-8,TGTGCCAGCAGCTTACGTGACAGGTCTGAAAAACTGTTTTTT,CASSLRDRSEKLFF
-,-,TRBJ2-2,TRBV5-4,TGTGCCAGCAGCTCCTACTCGGACACCGGGGAGCTGTTTTTT,CASSSYSDTGELFF
-,few,TRBJ1-1,TRBV7-2,TGTGCCAGCAGCTTAGGATCCTTAACAGGGAACACTGAAGCTTTCTTT,CASSLGSLTGNTEAFF
-,-,TRBJ2-7,TRBV28,TGTGCCAGCAGTTTCACCCTAGCCGTAAGCTCCTACGAGCAGTACTTC,CASSFTLAVSSYEQYF
TRBD2,-,TRBJ2-4,TRBV10-3,TGTGCCATCAGTGAGTTTCAAGGGGGACTAGCGGGAGTTGGTGGCAAAAACATTCAGTACTTC,CAISEFQGGLAGVGGKNIQYF
-,medium-sized,TRBJ1-5,TRBV7-3,TGTGCCAGCAGCTTGGACATTTATAGCAATCAGCCCCAGCATTTT,CASSLDIYSNQPQHF
TRBD1,-,TRBJ2-7,TRBV5-4,TGTGCCAGCAGCTCCACTCGACAGGGTGGGGAGCAGTACTTC,CASSSTRQGGEQYF
TRBD1,-,TRBJ1-5,TRBV5-1,TGCGCCAGCAGCTTAACAGGGGATAGCAATCAGCCCCAGCATTTT,CASSLTGDSNQPQHF
-,-,TRBJ1-1,TRBV5-1,TGCGCCAGCAGCTTGTTACAGGCCAACACTGAAGCTTTCTTT,CASSLLQANTEAFF
TRBD1,-,TRBJ1-2,TRBV27,TGTGCCAGCAGTGTAAAACAGGGGAGCTATGGCTACACCTTC,CASSVKQGSYGYTF
TRBD1,-,TRBJ1-1,TRBV27,TGTGCCAGCAGCCCGCCGACAGGGGCAGGTACTGAAGCTTTCTTT,CASSPPTGAGTEAFF
-,-,TRBJ2-1,TRBV14,TGTGCCAGCAGTATTGAGGTCCTGAGCTCCTACAATGAGCAGTTCTTC,CASSIEVLSSYNEQFF
TRBD1,-,TRBJ1-1,TRBV10-3,TGTGCCATCAGTTCAACAGGGGGATACGCTTTCTTT,CAISSTGGYAFF
-,-,TRBJ2-3,TRBV9,TGTGCCAGCCGACCCGGGACTAGCACAGATACGCAGTATTTT,CASRPGTSTDTQYF
-,-,TRBJ1-1,TRBV25-1,TGTGCCAGCGCCAACGAGGGTAACACTGAAGCTTTCTTT,CASANEGNTEAFF
-,-,TRBJ2-2,TRBV7-9,TGTGCCAGCACCATGAGGGACACCGGGGAGCTGTTTTTT,CASTMRDTGELFF
-,-,TRBJ2-2,TRBV27,TGTGCCAGCAGTTTAATCGCCGGGGAGCTGTTTTTT,CASSLIAGELFF
TRBD1,-,TRBJ2-7,TRBV7-2,TGTGCCAGCAGCTGGGACAGGGCGGACGAGCAGTACTTC,CASSWDRADEQYF
TRBD1,once,TRBJ1-1,TRBV5-1,TGCGCCAGCAGCTCGGGACAGCCGAACACTGAAGCTTTCTTT,CASSSGQPNTEAFF
-,-,TRBJ2-4,TRBV7-6,TGTGCCAGCAGCTCTAAGTTTGTCAAAAACATTCAGTACTTC,CASSSKFVKNIQYF
-,-,TRBJ1-6,TRBV30,TGTGCCTGGAGTGTGTTAGCGGGCTCTAATTCACCCCTCCACTTT,CAWSVLAGSNSPLHF
-,-,TRBJ2-7,TRBV11-1,TGTGCCAGCAGCATGGACAGCTACGAGCAGTACTTC,CASSMDSYEQYF
TRBD1,-,TRBJ1-1,TRBV5-4,TGTGCCAGCAGCGCTGGACAGGGGATGAACACTGAAGCTTTCTTT,CASSAGQGMNTEAFF
-,-,TRBJ2-5,TRBV18,TGTGCCAGCTCTGCGGACACTATTCAAGAGACCCAGTACTTC,CASSADTIQETQYF
-,-,TRBJ2-3,TRBV7-2,TGTGCCAGCAGCTTAGCCTATCTCGACACAGATACGCAGTATTTT,CASSLAYLDTDTQYF
-,-,TRBJ1-1,TRBV30,TGTGCCTGGAATACCGAGGGGGTTTCTGAAGCTTTCTTT,CAWNTEGVSEAFF
-,-,TRBJ2-5,TRBV18,TGTGCCAGCTCAACTTACCAAGAGACCCAGTACTTC,CASSTYQETQYF
-,-,TRBJ1-5,TRBV5-6,TGTGCCAGCAGCTTGGGACAATATAGCAATCAGCCCCAGCATTTT,CASSLGQYSNQPQHF
-,-,TRBJ1-2,TRBV28,TGTGCCAGCAGCCCCCCGGACAGCCTCTATGGCTACACCTTC,CASSPPDSLYGYTF
-,-,TRBJ2-3,TRBV4-1,TGCGCCAGCAGCCAGTTTAATCCTACAGGTCGAGATACGCAGTATTTT,CASSQFNPTGRDTQYF
TRBD2,-,TRBJ2-1,TRBV4-1,TGCGCCAGCAGCCAAGTCTTGCGGGAGGCCCATGAGCAGTTCTTC,CASSQVLREAHEQFF
TRBD2,-,TRBJ2-5,TRBV2,TGTGCCAGCAGCCTCGGACTAGCGGGAGGGGGGGAGACCCAGTACTTC,CASSLGLAGGGETQYF
TRBD1,-,TRBJ2-5,TRBV11-2,TGTGCCAGCAGCTTATTGGCAGGGGGCGTCCAAGAGACCCAGTACTTC,CASSLLAGGVQETQYF
TRBD2,-,TRBJ2-1,TRBV28,TGTGCCAGCAGCCCTATGGGGACTACTACTTACCGGCAGTTCTTC,CASSPMGTTTYRQFF
-,-,TRBJ1-2,TRBV7-2,TGTGCCAGCAGCTTAATCTCCAACTATGGCTACACCTTC,CASSLISNYGYTF
-,-,TRBJ2-7,TRBV28,TGTGCCAGCAGAAGGGGCGACGCCCCCTACTACGAGCAGTACTTC,CASRRGDAPYYEQYF
-,-,TRBJ1-3,TRBV9,TGTGCCAGCAGCGTCACGGGGGGCACTGGAAACACCATATATTTT,CASSVTGGTGNTIYF
TRBD1,once,TRBJ2-3,TRBV2,TGTGCCAGCAACACAGGGGCAGATACGCAGTATTTT,CASNTGADTQYF
TRBD2,-,TRBJ2-1,TRBV5-1,TGCGCCAGCAGCTTGGTTGGCGGGAGGCCACACAATGAGCAGTTCTTC,CASSLVGGRPHNEQFF
-,-,TRBJ2-7,TRBV29-1,TGCAGCGTTGAAGAGGTCAGGGGCGAGCAGTACTTC,CSVEEVRGEQYF
-,-,TRBJ2-2,TRBV19,TGTGCCAGTACTAAAACCTCCCCGACCGGGGAGCTGTTTTTT,CASTKTSPTGELFF